The next 29 T cell receptor beta chains were all read from a single sample in a study of T cell repertoires in cytomegalovirus infection. For these TCRs, the target antigens are not known. TCRdb called the reads again in MiXCR, with one record for every CDR3 protein. The data show roughly 46,000 distinct CDR3 sequences, around 18% seen once. Sequences were derived from CD8+ T cells from cultured PBMCs, sampled from culture after CMV antigen stimulation. The receptors derive from a human donor in good health (CMV status not recorded). Some clones in this sample may be carry-over from other donors' samples.

This clonotype has just a few counts. This chain joins TRBV20-1 and TRBJ2-7; 8 nucleotides line up with TRBD2. This CDR3 is built from 19 residues. Germline V gene data show CDR1 as DFQATT and CDR2 as SNEGSKA (reference sequence). Unmatched junction bases numbered 16, after V lost 0 bases and J lost 0 bases. This chain's CDR3 is CSARDHILRGRTSSYEQYF. CDR3 coding DNA: TGCAGTGCTAGAGATCACATCTTGCGCGGGAGGACCAGCTCCTACGAGCAGTACTTC.

This clonotype was seen many times. The gene calls are TRBV7-2 and TRBJ1-2, with a tentative D call TRBD1 (5 bases). The CDR3 runs 17 residues. Germline V gene lookup returns CDR1 SGHTA and CDR2 FQGNSA. The germline V and J ends were trimmed by 2 bases and 8 bases, with 24 bases remaining between them. DNA for the CDR3: TGTGCCAGCAGCTTAATTCGGGGCACGGGTGGCCCCGGAGGCTACACCTTC. It encodes CASSLIRGTGGPGGYTF.

CDR3 sequence reads: CASSPTQASNTEAFF. CDR3 coding DNA: TGTGCCAGCAGTCCGACGCAGGCGTCGAACACTGAAGCTTTCTTT. The V gene is TRBV27, the J gene TRBJ1-1; no clear D gene. V was cut by 5 bases and J by 1 base, with 14 bases left in between. This CDR3 is built from 15 residues. The germline gives CDR1 MNHEY, CDR2 SMNVEV (reference sequence).

The chain joins TRBV12-3 or TRBV12-4 to TRBJ2-7; 12 positions agree with TRBD1. This CDR3 is 17 amino acids long. V was clipped by 1 base and J by 3 bases; unmatched bases: 7. The CDR3, as DNA: TGTGCCAGCAGTTTAGAGGGGACAGGGGGCGCGTTCTACGAGCAGTACTTC. It yields the protein CASSLEGTGGAFYEQYF.

The sample holds many counts of this clonotype. The rearrangement uses TRBV7-2 and TRBJ2-3, with 8 nucleotides matching TRBD2. Per germline, CDR1 SGHTA and CDR2 FQGNSA. There are 16 residues in the CDR3. Losses at the gene ends were 1 base for V and 0 bases for J; bases not matched to a gene: 3. This CDR3 is CASSLEGGGSTDTQYF. The CDR3 coding sequence is TGTGCCAGCAGCTTAGAAGGCGGGGGGAGCACAGATACGCAGTATTTT.

This chain connects TRBV20-1 to TRBJ2-7; 8 positions agree with TRBD1. The CDR3 spans 15 residues. The germline V gene encodes CDR1 DFQATT and CDR2 SNEGSKA (reference sequence). V lost 2 bases and J lost 2; bases outside the gene matches: 8. The CDR3 DNA sequence: TGCAGTGCTAGAACACACAGGGGGGATCCCTACGAGCAGTACTTC. It translates to CSARTHRGDPYEQYF.

The rearrangement joins TRBV6-5 to TRBJ1-1; TRBD1 is a possible D gene (5 bases). The V gene lost 6 bases and the J gene lost 0 bases, with 20 bases spanning the gap. Per germline, CDR1 MNHEY and CDR2 SVGAGI. The CDR3 has 17 residues. The CDR3 loop reads CASSPKGPTFMNTEAFF. DNA of the CDR3: TGTGCCAGCAGCCCAAAGGGGCCAACCTTTATGAACACTGAAGCTTTCTTT.

This clonotype was found a few times. The J gene is TRBJ1-1, the V gene TRBV6-2 or TRBV6-3, with D uncertain. V shed 3 bases and J shed 2 bases, with 16 bases lying between them. Germline CDR1 reads MNHEY; CDR2 reads SVGEGT. The CDR3 sequence is 16 residues long. This CDR3 reads CASSYAVGMKNTEAFF. The CDR3 DNA sequence: TGTGCCAGCAGTTATGCGGTTGGTATGAAAAACACTGAAGCTTTCTTT.

This clonotype was counted between two and nine times. The V and J genes are TRBV6-2 or TRBV6-3 and TRBJ2-1; 14 nucleotides agree with TRBD2. The CDR3 runs 20 residues. J lost 7 bases, V lost 2 bases, and 16 bases had no gene match. CDR1 MNHEY and CDR2 SVGEGT come from the germline V gene. This CDR3 is CASSYPSGTSGSKSSNEQFF. The CDR3 DNA reads TGTGCCAGCAGTTACCCATCCGGGACTAGCGGGAGTAAAAGTAGTAATGAGCAGTTCTTC.

In its sample, this clonotype was seen many times. J is TRBJ2-6 and V is TRBV7-2; 9 nucleotides agree with TRBD1. CDR1 is SGHTA and CDR2 is FQGNSA in the germline V gene. With V trimmed by 6 bases and J by 0 bases, 9 bases remained unmatched. This CDR3 has 18 amino acids. The CDR3 DNA reads as TGTGCCAGCAGTCATCAGGGGACAGGGTACTCTGGGGCCAACGTCCTGACTTTC. Its protein product is CASSHQGTGYSGANVLTF.

This clonotype showed up just a few times. The chain joins TRBV28 to TRBJ2-2, with 9 bases matching TRBD1. The CDR3 is 17 amino acids. With V trimmed by 2 bases and J by 3 bases, 7 bases remained unmatched. In germline, CDR1 is MDHEN, CDR2 SYDVKM. CDR3 coding DNA: TGTGCCAGCAGTTTAGGCTTAGGGACAGGGCACACCGGGGAGCTGTTTTTT. This translates into CASSLGLGTGHTGELFF.

This clonotype came up a few times. J is TRBJ1-5 and V is TRBV19; a possible D gene is TRBD1 (6 bases). V lost 4 bases to trimming and J lost 2 bases, with 15 bases between them. Germline V lookup: CDR1 LNHDA, CDR2 SQIVND (reference sequence). The CDR3 totals 16 residues. In DNA form, the CDR3 reads TGTGCCAGTAGTACCGGTCAGGGGTATCGCAATCAGCCCCAGCATTTT. Amino acids: CASSTGQGYRNQPQHF.

The chain links TRBV7-6 to TRBJ2-7, with D possibly TRBD1 on 6 matching bases. The CDR3 consists of 17 residues. V was shortened by 2 bases and J by 2 bases, with 19 bases between the two germline ends. CDR1 and CDR2 from the germline V gene are SGHVS and FNYEAQ. DNA for the CDR3: TGTGCCAGCAGCTTACCTGAGACAGGCGTGACGACCTACGAGCAGTACTTC. This sequence encodes CASSLPETGVTTYEQYF.

Ten or more counts support this clonotype. V is TRBV7-3 and J is TRBJ2-7, with no clear D. Germline CDR1 SGHTA, CDR2 FQGTGA. Trimming pared 5 bases from V and 2 bases from J, leaving 10 bases between. The CDR3 totals 13 residues. The CDR3, as DNA: TGTGCCAGCAGCAAGGAAGCAGCCTACGAGCAGTACTTC. Its protein is CASSKEAAYEQYF.

This clonotype has only a few counts. The chain couples TRBV2 to TRBJ2-4; D not certain. Germline V gene lookup returns CDR1 SNHLY and CDR2 FYNNEI. Trimming removed 6 bases from V and 11 bases from J, with 8 bases in between. CDR3 length: 10 residues. The DNA for the CDR3 is TGTGCCAGCAGGGGATACCTTCAGTACTTC. It specifies CASRGYLQYF.

This clonotype was counted many times. The chain carries TRBV7-2 and TRBJ2-7; 9 nucleotides match TRBD2. Germline V CDR1 and CDR2: SGHTA, FQGNSA. The CDR3 contains 15 residues. Unmatched junction bases numbered 8, after V lost 5 bases and J lost 3 bases. CDR3 loop: CASSAPSGAGYEQYF. CDR3 in DNA: TGTGCCAGCAGCGCGCCTAGCGGGGCGGGCTACGAGCAGTACTTC.

This clonotype came up many times. V and J are TRBV7-2 and TRBJ1-2; TRBD1 is a possible D gene (6 bases). In germline, CDR1 is SGHTA, CDR2 FQGNSA. V lost 2 bases to trimming and J lost 8 bases, with 18 bases between them. This CDR3 has 15 amino acids. The CDR3 sequence: CASSLRLAGGSGYTF. The DNA of the CDR3 is TGTGCCAGCAGCTTACGCCTGGCGGGGGGCAGCGGCTACACCTTC.

This clonotype was counted at least ten times. CDR3 sequence: CAVLRANTEAFF. The CDR3 coding sequence is TGTGCTGTCTTAAGGGCGAACACTGAAGCTTTCTTT. V gene TRBV7-2 combines with J gene TRBJ1-1; D remains unclear. The CDR3 extends over 12 amino acids. CDR1 and CDR2 from the germline V gene are SGHTA and FQGNSA.

CDR3 nucleotides: TGTGCCAGCAGTTTATTGGGGGAGGCGGAGAATGAGCAGTTCTTC. Translating it yields CASSLLGEAENEQFF. The J gene is TRBJ2-1, the V gene TRBV12-3 or TRBV12-4; D perhaps matches TRBD2 (6 bases). V gave up 2 bases and J gave up 7 bases, with 15 bases separating them. The CDR3 sequence is 15 residues long.

At least ten counts were recorded for this clonotype. The V gene is TRBV12-3 or TRBV12-4, the J gene TRBJ2-1, with TRBD2 identical over 11 bases. CDR3 length: 16 residues. J was trimmed by 6 bases and V by 7 bases; bases with no gene match: 11. CDR3 in DNA: TGTGCCAGCACTCCAGAACTAGCGGGAGTGGGCAATGAGCAGTTCTTC. Its protein product is CASTPELAGVGNEQFF.

This clonotype has more than one count but fewer than ten. The rearrangement uses TRBV28 and TRBJ1-6; 7 bases fit TRBD1. Trimming removed 4 bases from V and 6 bases from J; junction bases left unmatched: 12. CDR3 length equals 17 residues. The V gene's germline CDR1 is MDHEN and CDR2 SYDVKM. CDR3 bases: TGTGCCAGCAGTTCCCTAAAACAGGGGCGGGGTAATTCACCCCTCCACTTT. Translated, it gives CASSSLKQGRGNSPLHF.

This chain uses TRBV15 with TRBJ2-7, with 9 bases lining up with TRBD1. Trimming removed 3 bases from V and 2 bases from J; junction bases left unmatched: 2. Germline CDR1 and CDR2: LNHNV and YYDKDF (reference sequence). CDR3 length: 14 amino acids. In nucleotides, the CDR3 is TGTGCCACCAGCAGCCGGGACAGGGCCTACGAGCAGTACTTC. Protein product: CATSSRDRAYEQYF.

This clonotype appeared many times. The CDR3 DNA reads as TGTGCCAGCAGCTTAGTTGGACAGGGAAGTAGTGGAAACACCATATATTTT. This gives the protein CASSLVGQGSSGNTIYF. The chain joins TRBV11-2 to TRBJ1-3; 8 bases match TRBD1. Germline-derived CDR1 and CDR2 are SGHAT and FQNNGV. The CDR3 contains 17 residues. The junction had 8 bases not matched to a gene; V was cut back by 1 base and J by 3 bases.

V is TRBV5-1 and J is TRBJ2-7; D is unclear. The CDR3 has 12 amino acids. The V end was cut by 7 bases, the J end by 2 bases, with 10 bases between. Germline V gene data show CDR1 as SGHRS and CDR2 as YFSETQ. CDR3 DNA: TGCGCCAGCTCGCGAGATACCTACGAGCAGTACTTC. Protein: CASSRDTYEQYF.

The V call is TRBV2, the J call TRBJ2-2; D is undetermined. CDR1 SNHLY and CDR2 FYNNEI come from the germline V gene. V was pared by 5 bases and J by 7 bases, with 14 bases between. The CDR3 spans 14 residues. The CDR3 nucleotides read TGTGCCAGCAGTCAAGATATTTGGGGCGGGGAGCTGTTTTTT. This gives the protein CASSQDIWGGELFF.

This clonotype was counted many times. The chain combines TRBV10-2 with TRBJ2-2; D is ambiguous. CDR1 is WSHSY, CDR2 SAAADI, per germline. Trimming left V 2 bases short and J 4 bases short, with 5 bases between. This CDR3 is built from 13 residues. The CDR3 sequence: CASSERSTGELFF. The DNA of the CDR3 is TGCGCCAGCAGTGAGAGGAGCACCGGGGAGCTGTTTTTT.

This clonotype has more than one count but fewer than ten. V and J are TRBV28 and TRBJ2-7; D is unresolved. Trimming took off 3 bases at V and 5 bases at J, with 8 bases between the two ends. Germline-derived CDR1 and CDR2 are MDHEN and SYDVKM. The CDR3 loop spans 12 amino acids. CDR3 sequence reads: CASSFDLNEQYF. CDR3 bases: TGTGCCAGCAGTTTTGATCTCAACGAGCAGTACTTC. The full variable domain, with the rest looked up from reference TRBV28 and TRBJ2-7, is DVKVTQSSRYLVKRTGEKVFLECVQDMDHENMFWYRQDPGLGLRLIYFSYDVKMKEKGDIPEGYSVSREKKERFSLILESASTNQTSMYLCASSFDLNEQYFGPGTRLTVT.

This clonotype was detected a few times. This chain joins TRBV7-9 and TRBJ2-1, with D hard to call. Germline V gene sequence: CDR1 SEHNR, CDR2 FQNEAQ (reference sequence). The CDR3 consists of 14 residues. With 6 bases removed from V and 0 bases from J, the gap between germline ends came to 9 bases. In DNA, the CDR3 is TGTGCCAGCAGTTTGGACGGCTCCTACAATGAGCAGTTCTTC. Protein sequence: CASSLDGSYNEQFF.

This clonotype was found many times. The gene calls are TRBV7-2 and TRBJ2-7, with TRBD1 matching 8 bases. The trim removed 2 bases at V and 5 bases at J, leaving 5 bases unmatched. The CDR3 extends over 14 amino acids. Germline CDR1 is SGHTA and CDR2 is FQGNSA. CDR3 nucleotide sequence: TGTGCCAGCAGCTTACTAGGACAGGGTGACGAGCAGTACTTC. Translated: CASSLLGQGDEQYF.